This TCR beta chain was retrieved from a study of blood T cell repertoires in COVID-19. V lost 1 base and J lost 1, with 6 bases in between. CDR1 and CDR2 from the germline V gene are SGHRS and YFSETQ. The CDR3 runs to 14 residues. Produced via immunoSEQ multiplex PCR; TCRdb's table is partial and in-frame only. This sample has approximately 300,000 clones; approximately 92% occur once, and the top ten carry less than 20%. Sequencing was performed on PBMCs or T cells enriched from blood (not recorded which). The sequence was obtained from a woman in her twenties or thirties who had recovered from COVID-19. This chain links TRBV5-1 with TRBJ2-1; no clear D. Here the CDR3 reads CASSLHTSYNEQFF. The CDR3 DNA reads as TGCGCCAGCAGCTTGCACACGTCCTACAATGAGCAGTTCTTC.